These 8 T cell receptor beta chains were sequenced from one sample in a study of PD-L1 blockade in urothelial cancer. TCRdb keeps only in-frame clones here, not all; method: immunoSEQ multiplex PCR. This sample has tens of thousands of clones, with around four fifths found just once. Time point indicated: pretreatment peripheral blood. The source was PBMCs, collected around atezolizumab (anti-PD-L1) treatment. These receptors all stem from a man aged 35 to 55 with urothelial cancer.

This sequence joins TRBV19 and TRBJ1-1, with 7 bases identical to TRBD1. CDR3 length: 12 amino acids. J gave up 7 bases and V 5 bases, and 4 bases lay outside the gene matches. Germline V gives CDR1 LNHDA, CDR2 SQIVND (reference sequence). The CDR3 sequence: CASSVGTVEAFF. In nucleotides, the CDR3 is TGTGCCAGTAGTGTCGGGACAGTTGAAGCTTTCTTT.

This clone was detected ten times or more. The DNA of the CDR3 is TGTGCCTGGATGAGGGACAGACCCTATGGCTACACCTTC. It codes for CAWMRDRPYGYTF. The chain employs TRBV30 and TRBJ1-2; TRBD1 agrees at 7 bases. The CDR3 consists of 13 residues. Unmatched junction bases numbered 6, after V lost 4 bases and J lost 4 bases. In germline, CDR1 is GTSNPN, CDR2 SVGIG (reference sequence).

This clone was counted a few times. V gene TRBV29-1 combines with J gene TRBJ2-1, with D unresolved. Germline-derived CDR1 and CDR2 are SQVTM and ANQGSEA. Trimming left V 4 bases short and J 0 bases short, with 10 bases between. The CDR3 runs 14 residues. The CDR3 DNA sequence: TGCAGCGTTGCCGGTTTACCCTCCTACAATGAGCAGTTCTTC. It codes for CSVAGLPSYNEQFF.

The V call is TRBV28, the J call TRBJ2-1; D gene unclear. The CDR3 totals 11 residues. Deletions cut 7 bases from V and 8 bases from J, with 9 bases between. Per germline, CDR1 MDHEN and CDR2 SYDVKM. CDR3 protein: CASTRVYEQFF. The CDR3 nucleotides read TGTGCCAGCACTAGAGTGTATGAGCAGTTCTTC.

The CDR3 sequence is CASSFGQPNYGYTF. In DNA, the CDR3 is TGTGCCAGCAGCTTTGGACAGCCTAACTATGGCTACACCTTC. V is TRBV7-9 and J is TRBJ1-2; a weak D match, TRBD1 (6 bases). V lost 3 bases and J lost 0, with 8 bases in between. This CDR3 contains 14 residues. Germline loops: CDR1 SEHNR, CDR2 FQNEAQ (reference sequence).

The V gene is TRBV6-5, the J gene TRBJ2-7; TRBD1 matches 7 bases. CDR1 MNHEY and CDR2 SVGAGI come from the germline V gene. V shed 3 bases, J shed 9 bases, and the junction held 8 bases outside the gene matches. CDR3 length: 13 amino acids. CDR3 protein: CASSYTGEQGQYF. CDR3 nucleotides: TGTGCCAGCAGTTATACAGGGGAGCAAGGGCAGTACTTC.

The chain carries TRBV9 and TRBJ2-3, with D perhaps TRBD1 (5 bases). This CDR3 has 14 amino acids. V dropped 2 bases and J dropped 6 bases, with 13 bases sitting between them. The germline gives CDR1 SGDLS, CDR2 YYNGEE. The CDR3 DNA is TGTGCCAGCAGCGTTAGACAGTCGTCGGATACGCAGTATTTT. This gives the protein CASSVRQSSDTQYF.

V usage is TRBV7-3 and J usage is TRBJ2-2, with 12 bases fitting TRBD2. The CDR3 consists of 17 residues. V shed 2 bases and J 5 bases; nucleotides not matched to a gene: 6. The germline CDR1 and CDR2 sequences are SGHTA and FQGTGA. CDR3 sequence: CASSLDGLAGGTGELFF. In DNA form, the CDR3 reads TGTGCCAGCAGCTTAGATGGCCTAGCGGGAGGGACCGGGGAGCTGTTTTTT. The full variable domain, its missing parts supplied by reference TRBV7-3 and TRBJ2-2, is GAGVSQTPSNKVTEKGKYVELRCDPISGHTALYWYRQSLGQGPEFLIYFQGTGAADDSGLPNDRFFAVRPEGSVSTLKIQRTERGDSAVYLCASSLDGLAGGTGELFFGEGSRLTVL.